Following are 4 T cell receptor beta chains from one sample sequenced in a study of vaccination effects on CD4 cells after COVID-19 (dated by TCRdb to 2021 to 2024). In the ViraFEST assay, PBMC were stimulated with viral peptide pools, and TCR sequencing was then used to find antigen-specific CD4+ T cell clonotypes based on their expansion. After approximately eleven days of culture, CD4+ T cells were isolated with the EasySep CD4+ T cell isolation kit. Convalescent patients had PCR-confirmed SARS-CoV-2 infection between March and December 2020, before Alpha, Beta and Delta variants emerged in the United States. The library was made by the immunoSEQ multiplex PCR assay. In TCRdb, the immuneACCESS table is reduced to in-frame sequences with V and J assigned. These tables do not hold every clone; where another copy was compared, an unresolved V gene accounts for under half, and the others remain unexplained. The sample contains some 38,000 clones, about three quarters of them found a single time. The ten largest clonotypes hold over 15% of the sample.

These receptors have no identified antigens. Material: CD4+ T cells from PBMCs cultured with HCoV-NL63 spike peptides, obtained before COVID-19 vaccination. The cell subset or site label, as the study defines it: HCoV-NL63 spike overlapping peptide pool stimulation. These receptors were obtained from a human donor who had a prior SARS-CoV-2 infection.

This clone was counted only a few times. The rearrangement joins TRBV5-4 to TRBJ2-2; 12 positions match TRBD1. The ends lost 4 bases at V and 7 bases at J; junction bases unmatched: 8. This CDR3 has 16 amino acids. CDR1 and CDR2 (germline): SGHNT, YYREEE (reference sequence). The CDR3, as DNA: TGTGCCAGCAGCAAGCCGGGACAGGGGGCGGTCGGGGAGCTGTTTTTT. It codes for CASSKPGQGAVGELFF.

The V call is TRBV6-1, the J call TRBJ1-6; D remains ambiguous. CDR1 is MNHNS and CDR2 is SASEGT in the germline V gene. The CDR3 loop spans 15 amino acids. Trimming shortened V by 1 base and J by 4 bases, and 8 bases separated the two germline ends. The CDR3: CASSEGWDYNSPLHF. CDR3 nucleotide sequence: TGTGCCAGCAGTGAAGGGTGGGATTATAATTCACCCCTCCACTTT.

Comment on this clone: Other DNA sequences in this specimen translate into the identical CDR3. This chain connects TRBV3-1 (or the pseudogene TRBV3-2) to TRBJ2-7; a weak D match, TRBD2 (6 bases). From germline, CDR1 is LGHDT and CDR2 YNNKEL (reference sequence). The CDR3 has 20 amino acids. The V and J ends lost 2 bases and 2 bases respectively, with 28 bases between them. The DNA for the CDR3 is TGTGCCAGCAGCCAAAAAGAGTGGACACGCTCCTGGGGGGTCGCCTACGAGCAGTACTTC. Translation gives CASSQKEWTRSWGVAYEQYF.

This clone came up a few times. The CDR3 nucleotides read TGCGCCAGCAGGAAGGGGGCGTTAGAGACCCAGTACTTC. Translating gives CASRKGALETQYF. J is TRBJ2-5 and V is TRBV5-1; 7 nucleotides match TRBD1. The CDR3 has 13 residues. The ends lost 5 bases at V and 4 bases at J; junction bases unmatched: 5. Germline V CDR1 and CDR2: SGHRS, YFSETQ. Variable domain in full (rest from reference TRBV5-1 and TRBJ2-5): KAGVTQTPRYLIKTRGQQVTLSCSPISGHRSVSWYQQTPGQGLQFLFEYFSETQRNKGNFPGRFSGRQFSNSRSEMNVSTLELGDSALYLCASRKGALETQYFGPGTRLLVL.